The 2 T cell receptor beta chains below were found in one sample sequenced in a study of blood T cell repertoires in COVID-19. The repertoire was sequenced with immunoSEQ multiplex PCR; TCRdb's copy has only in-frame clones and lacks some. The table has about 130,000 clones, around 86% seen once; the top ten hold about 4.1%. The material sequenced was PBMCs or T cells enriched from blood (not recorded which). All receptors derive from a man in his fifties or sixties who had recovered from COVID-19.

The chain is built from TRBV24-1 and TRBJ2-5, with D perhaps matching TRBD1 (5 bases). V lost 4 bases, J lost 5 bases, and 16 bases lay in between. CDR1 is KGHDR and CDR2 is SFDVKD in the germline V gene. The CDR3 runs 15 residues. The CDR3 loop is CATSDSHRPGETQYF. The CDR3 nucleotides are TGTGCCACCAGTGACTCCCATAGACCAGGGGAGACCCAGTACTTC.

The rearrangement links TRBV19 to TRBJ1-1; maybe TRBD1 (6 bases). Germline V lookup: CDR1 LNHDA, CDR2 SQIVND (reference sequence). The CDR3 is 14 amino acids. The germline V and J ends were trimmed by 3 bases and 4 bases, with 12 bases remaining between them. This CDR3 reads CASSIGGLSTEAFF. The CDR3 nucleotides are TGTGCCAGTAGTATCGGGGGGCTTAGCACTGAAGCTTTCTTT.